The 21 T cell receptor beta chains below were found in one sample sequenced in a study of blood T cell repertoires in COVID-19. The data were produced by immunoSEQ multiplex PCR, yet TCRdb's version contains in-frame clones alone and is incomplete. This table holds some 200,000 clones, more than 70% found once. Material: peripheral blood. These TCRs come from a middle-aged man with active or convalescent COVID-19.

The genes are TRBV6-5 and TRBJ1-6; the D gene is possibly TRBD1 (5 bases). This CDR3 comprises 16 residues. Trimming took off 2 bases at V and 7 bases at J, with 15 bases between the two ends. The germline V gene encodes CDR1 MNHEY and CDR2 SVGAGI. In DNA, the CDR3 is TGTGCCAGCAGTTACAGGGGACTGGGGTCCAATTCACCCCTCCACTTT. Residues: CASSYRGLGSNSPLHF.

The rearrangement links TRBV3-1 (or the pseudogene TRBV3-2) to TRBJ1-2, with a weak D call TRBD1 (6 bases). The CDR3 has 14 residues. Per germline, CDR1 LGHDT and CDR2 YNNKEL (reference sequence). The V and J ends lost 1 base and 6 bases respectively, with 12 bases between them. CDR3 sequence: CASSQAQGRDGYTF. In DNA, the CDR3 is TGTGCCAGCAGCCAAGCACAGGGTAGGGATGGCTACACCTTC.

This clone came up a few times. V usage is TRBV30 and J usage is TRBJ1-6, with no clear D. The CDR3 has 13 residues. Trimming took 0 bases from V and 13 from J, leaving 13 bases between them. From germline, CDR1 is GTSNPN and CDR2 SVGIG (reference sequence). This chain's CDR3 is CAWSVGSSTPLHF. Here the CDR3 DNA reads TGTGCCTGGAGTGTCGGGAGCTCGACGCCCCTCCACTTT.

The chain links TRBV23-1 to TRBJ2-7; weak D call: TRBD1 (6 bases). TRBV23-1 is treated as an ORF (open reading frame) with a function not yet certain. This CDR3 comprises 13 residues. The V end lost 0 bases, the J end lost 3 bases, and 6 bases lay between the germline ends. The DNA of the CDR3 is TGCGCCAGCAGTCAATCACAGGGCTACGAGCAGTACTTC. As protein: CASSQSQGYEQYF.

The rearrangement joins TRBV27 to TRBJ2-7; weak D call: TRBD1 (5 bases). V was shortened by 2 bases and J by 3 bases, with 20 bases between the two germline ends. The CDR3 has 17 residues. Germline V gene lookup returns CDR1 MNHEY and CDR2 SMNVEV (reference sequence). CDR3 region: CASSLRGELSPIYEQYF. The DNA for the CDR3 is TGTGCCAGCAGTTTAAGGGGTGAGTTGTCCCCGATCTACGAGCAGTACTTC.

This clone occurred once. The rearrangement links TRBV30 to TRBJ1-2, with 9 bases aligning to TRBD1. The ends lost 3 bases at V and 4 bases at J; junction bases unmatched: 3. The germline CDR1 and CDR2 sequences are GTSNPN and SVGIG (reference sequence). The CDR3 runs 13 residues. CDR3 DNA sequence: TGTGCCTGGAGCATGGACAGGGGCTATGGCTACACCTTC. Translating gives CAWSMDRGYGYTF. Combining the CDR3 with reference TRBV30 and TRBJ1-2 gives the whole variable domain SQTIHQWPATLVQPVGSPLSLECTVEGTSNPNLYWYRQAAGRGLQLLFYSVGIGQISSEVPQNLSASRPQDRQFILSSKKLLLSDSGFYLCAWSMDRGYGYTFGSGTRLTVV.

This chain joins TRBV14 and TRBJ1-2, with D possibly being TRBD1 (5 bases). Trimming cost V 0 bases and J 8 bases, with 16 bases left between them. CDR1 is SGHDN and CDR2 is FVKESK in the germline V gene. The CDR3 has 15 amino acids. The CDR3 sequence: CASSQELGRVRGYTF. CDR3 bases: TGTGCCAGCAGCCAAGAACTCGGCAGGGTCCGAGGCTACACCTTC.

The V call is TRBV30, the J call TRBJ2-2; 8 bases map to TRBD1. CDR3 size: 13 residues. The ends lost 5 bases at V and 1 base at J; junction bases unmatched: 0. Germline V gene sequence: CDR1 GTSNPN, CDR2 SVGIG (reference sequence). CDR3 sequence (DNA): TGTGCCTGGGGACAGGGGAACACCGGGGAGCTGTTTTTT. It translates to CAWGQGNTGELFF. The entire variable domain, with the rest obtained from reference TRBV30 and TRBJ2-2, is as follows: SQTIHQWPATLVQPVGSPLSLECTVEGTSNPNLYWYRQAAGRGLQLLFYSVGIGQISSEVPQNLSASRPQDRQFILSSKKLLLSDSGFYLCAWGQGNTGELFFGEGSRLTVL.

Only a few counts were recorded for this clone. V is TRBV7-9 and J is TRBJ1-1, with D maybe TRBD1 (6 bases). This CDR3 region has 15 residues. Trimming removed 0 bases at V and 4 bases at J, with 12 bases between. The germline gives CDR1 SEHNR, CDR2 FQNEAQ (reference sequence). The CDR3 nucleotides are TGTGCCAGCAGCTTAGCCACAGGGTTAAGCACTGAAGCTTTCTTT. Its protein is CASSLATGLSTEAFF.

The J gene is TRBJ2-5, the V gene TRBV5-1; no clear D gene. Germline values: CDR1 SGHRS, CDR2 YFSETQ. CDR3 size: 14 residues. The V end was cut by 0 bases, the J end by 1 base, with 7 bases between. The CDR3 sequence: CASSLGPGQETQYF. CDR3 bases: TGCGCCAGCAGCTTGGGTCCGGGCCAAGAGACCCAGTACTTC. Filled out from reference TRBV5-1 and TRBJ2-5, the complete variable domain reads KAGVTQTPRYLIKTRGQQVTLSCSPISGHRSVSWYQQTPGQGLQFLFEYFSETQRNKGNFPGRFSGRQFSNSRSEMNVSTLELGDSALYLCASSLGPGQETQYFGPGTRLLVL.

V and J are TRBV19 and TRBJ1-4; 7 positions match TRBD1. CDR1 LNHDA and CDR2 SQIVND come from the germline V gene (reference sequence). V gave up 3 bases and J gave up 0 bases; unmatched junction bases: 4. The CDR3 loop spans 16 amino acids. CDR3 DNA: TGTGCCAGTAGTATGGGACAGTCTTCAACTAATGAAAAACTGTTTTTT. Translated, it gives CASSMGQSSTNEKLFF. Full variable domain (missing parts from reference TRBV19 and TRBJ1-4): DGGITQSPKYLFRKEGQNVTLSCEQNLNHDAMYWYRQDPGQGLRLIYYSQIVNDFQKGDIAEGYSVSREKKESFPLTVTSAQKNPTAFYLCASSMGQSSTNEKLFFGSGTQLSVL.

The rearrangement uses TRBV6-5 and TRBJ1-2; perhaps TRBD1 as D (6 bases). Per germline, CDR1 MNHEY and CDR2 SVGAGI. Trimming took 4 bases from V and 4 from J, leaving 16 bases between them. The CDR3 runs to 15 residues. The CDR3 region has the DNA TGTGCCAGCAGTTTCGACTTTACAGGGAGCTATGGCTACACCTTC. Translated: CASSFDFTGSYGYTF.

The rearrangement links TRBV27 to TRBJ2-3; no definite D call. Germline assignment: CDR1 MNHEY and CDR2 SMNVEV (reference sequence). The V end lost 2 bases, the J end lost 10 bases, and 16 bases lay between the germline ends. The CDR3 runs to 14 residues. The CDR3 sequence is CASSLTLSSAAQYF. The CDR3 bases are TGTGCCAGCAGTTTAACCCTGTCCAGCGCGGCGCAGTATTTT.

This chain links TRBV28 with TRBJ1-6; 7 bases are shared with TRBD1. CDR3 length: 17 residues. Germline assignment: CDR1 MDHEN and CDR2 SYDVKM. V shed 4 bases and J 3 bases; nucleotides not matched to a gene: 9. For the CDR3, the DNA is TGTGCCAGCAGTTATAGCCAGGGGGATGTCTATAATTCACCCCTCCACTTT. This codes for CASSYSQGDVYNSPLHF.

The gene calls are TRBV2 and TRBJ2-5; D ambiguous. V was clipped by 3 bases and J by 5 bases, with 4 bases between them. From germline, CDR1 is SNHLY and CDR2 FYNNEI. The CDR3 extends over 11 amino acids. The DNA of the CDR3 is TGTGCCAGCAGTGACCGGGAGACCCAGTACTTC. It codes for CASSDRETQYF.

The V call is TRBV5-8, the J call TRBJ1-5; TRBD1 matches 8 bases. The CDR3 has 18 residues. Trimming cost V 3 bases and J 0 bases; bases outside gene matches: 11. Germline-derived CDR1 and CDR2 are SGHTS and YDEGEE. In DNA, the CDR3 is TGTGCCAGCAGCTACTTGTGGGGGGGACAGGATAGCAATCAGCCCCAGCATTTT. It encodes CASSYLWGGQDSNQPQHF.

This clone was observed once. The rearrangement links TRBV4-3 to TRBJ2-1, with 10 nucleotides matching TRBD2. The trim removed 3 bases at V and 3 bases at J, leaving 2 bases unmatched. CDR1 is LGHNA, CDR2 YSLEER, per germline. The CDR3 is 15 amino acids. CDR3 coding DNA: TGCGCCAGCAGCCACCTAGCGGGGGACTACAATGAGCAGTTCTTC. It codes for CASSHLAGDYNEQFF.

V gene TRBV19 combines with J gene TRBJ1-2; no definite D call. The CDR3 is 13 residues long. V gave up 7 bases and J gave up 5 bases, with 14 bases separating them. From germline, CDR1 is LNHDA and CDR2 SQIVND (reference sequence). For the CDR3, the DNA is TGTGCCAGTAAACCAGATCCGGGGTATGGCTACACCTTC. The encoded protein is CASKPDPGYGYTF. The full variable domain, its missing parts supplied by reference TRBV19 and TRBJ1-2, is DGGITQSPKYLFRKEGQNVTLSCEQNLNHDAMYWYRQDPGQGLRLIYYSQIVNDFQKGDIAEGYSVSREKKESFPLTVTSAQKNPTAFYLCASKPDPGYGYTFGSGTRLTVV.

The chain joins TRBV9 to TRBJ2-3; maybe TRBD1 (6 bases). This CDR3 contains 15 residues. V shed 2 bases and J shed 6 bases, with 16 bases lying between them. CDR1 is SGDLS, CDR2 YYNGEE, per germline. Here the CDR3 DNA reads TGTGCCAGCAGCGTGGGAACCTACACAGGGGATACGCAGTATTTT. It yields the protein CASSVGTYTGDTQYF.

The DNA of the CDR3 is TGTGCCAGCAGCCCCACAGGGTCCCCCGGGTTCTTC. Translating gives CASSPTGSPGFF. The V and J genes are TRBV5-5 and TRBJ2-1; a weak D match, TRBD1 (6 bases). Trimming took off 4 bases at V and 15 bases at J, with 17 bases between the two ends. The CDR3 has 12 residues. Germline V gene sequence: CDR1 SGHKS, CDR2 YYEKEE (reference sequence).

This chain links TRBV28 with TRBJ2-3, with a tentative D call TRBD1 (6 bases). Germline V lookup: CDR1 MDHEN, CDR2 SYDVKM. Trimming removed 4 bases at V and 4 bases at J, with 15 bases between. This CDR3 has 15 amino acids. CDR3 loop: CASSSPFGGADTQYF. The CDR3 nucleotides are TGTGCCAGCAGTTCCCCATTTGGGGGCGCAGATACGCAGTATTTT.